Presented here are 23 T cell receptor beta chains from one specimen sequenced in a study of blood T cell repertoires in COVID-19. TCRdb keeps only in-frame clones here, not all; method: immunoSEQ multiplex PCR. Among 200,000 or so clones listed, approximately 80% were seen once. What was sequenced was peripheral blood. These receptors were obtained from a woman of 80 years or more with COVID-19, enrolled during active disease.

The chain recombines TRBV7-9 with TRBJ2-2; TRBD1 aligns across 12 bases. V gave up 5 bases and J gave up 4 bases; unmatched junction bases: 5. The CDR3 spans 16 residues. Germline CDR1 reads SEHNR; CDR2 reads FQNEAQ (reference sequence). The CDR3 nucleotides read TGTGCCAGCAGCCCCCCGGGACAGGGGGCCACCGGGGAGCTGTTTTTT. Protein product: CASSPPGQGATGELFF.

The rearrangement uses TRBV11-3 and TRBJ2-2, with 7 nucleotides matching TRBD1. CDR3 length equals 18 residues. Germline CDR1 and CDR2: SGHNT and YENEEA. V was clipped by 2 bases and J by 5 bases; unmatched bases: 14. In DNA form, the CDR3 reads TGTGCCAGCAGCTTACCACCGGAGAGGGGGCTTCTGACCGGGGAGCTGTTTTTT. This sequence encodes CASSLPPERGLLTGELFF. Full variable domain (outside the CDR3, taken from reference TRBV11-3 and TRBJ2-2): EAGVVQSPRYKIIEKKQPVAFWCNPISGHNTLYWYLQNLGQGPELLIRYENEEAVDDSQLPKDRFSAERLKGVDSTLKIQPAELGDSAVYLCASSLPPERGLLTGELFFGEGSRLTVL.

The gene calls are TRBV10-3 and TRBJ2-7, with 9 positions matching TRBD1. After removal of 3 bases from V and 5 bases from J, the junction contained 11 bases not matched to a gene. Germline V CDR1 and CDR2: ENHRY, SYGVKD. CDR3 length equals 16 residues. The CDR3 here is CAISDARGQGLDEQYF. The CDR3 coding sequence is TGTGCCATCAGTGATGCTCGTGGACAGGGGCTCGACGAGCAGTACTTC.

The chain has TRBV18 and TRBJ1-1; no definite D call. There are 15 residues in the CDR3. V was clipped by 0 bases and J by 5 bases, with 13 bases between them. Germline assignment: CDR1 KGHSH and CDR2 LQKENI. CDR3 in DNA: TGTGCCAGCTCACCACCGTCGACCCGGAGGACTGAAGCTTTCTTT. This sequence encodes CASSPPSTRRTEAFF. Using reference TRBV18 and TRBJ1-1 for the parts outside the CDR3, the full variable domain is NAGVMQNPRHLVRRRGQEARLRCSPMKGHSHVYWYRQLPEEGLKFMVYLQKENIIDESGMPKERFSAEFPKEGPSILRIQQVVRGDSAAYFCASSPPSTRRTEAFFGQGTRLTVV.

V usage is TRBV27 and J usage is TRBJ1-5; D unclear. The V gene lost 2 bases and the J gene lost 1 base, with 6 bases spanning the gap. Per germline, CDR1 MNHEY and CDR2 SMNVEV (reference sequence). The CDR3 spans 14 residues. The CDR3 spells CASSLRPSNQPQHF. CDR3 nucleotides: TGTGCCAGCAGTTTACGTCCCAGCAATCAGCCCCAGCATTTT.

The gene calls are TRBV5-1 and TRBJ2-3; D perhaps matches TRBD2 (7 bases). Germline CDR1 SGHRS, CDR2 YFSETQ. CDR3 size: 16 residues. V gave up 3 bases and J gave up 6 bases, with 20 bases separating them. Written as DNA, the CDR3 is TGCGCCAGCAGCTACCTTGCGGGGGCGAACACTGATACGCAGTATTTT. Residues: CASSYLAGANTDTQYF.

CDR3 in amino acids: CASSLVVGGASYEQYF. In DNA form, the CDR3 reads TGCGCCAGCAGCTTGGTCGTGGGAGGGGCCTCCTACGAGCAGTACTTC. This chain connects TRBV5-1 to TRBJ2-7, with 7 bases fitting TRBD2. This CDR3 spans 16 amino acids. V was clipped by 0 bases and J by 0 bases; unmatched bases: 6. Germline CDR1 and CDR2: SGHRS and YFSETQ.

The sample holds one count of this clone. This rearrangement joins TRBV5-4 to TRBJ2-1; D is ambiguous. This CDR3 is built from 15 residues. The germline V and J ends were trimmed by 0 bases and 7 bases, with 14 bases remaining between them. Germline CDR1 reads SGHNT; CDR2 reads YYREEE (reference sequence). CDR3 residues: CASSLVGSLRNEQFF. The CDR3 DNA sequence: TGTGCCAGCAGCTTGGTGGGTAGCCTCCGAAATGAGCAGTTCTTC.

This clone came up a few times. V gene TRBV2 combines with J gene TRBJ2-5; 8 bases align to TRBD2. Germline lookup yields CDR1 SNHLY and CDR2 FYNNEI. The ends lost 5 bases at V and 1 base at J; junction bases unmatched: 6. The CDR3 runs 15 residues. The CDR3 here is CASSPRGTSQETQYF. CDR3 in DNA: TGTGCCAGCAGTCCCCGAGGGACTAGCCAAGAGACCCAGTACTTC.

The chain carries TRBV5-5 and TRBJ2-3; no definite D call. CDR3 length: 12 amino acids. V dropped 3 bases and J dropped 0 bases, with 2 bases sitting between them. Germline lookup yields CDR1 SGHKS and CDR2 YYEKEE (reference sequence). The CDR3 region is CASSSSTDTQYF. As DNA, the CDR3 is TGTGCCAGCAGCTCAAGCACAGATACGCAGTATTTT.

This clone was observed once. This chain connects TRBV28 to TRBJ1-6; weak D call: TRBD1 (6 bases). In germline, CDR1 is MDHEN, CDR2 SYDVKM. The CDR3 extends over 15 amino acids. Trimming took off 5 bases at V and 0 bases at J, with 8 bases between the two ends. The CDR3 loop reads CASSRGGSYNSPLHF. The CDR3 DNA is TGTGCCAGCAGTAGGGGGGGCTCCTATAATTCACCCCTCCACTTT. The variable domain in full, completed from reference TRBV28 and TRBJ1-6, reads DVKVTQSSRYLVKRTGEKVFLECVQDMDHENMFWYRQDPGLGLRLIYFSYDVKMKEKGDIPEGYSVSREKKERFSLILESASTNQTSMYLCASSRGGSYNSPLHFGNGTRLTVT.

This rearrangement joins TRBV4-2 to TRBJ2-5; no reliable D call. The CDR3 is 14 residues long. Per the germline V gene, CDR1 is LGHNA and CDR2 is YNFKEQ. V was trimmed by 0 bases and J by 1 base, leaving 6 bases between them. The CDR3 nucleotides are TGTGCCAGCAGCCAAGAGGCGGTCCAAGAGACCCAGTACTTC. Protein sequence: CASSQEAVQETQYF.

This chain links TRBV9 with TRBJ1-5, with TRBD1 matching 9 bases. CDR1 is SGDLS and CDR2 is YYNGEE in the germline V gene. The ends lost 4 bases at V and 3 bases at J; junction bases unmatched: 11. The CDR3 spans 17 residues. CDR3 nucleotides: TGTGCCAGCAGCAGGGACAGGGCCACGATCCCCAATCAGCCCCAGCATTTT. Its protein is CASSRDRATIPNQPQHF.

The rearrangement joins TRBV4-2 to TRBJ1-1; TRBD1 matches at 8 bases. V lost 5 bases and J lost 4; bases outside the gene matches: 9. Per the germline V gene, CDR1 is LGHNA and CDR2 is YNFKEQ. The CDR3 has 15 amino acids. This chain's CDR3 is CASSEVLRGLTEAFF. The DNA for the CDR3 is TGTGCCAGCAGCGAGGTGCTCAGGGGGCTCACTGAAGCTTTCTTT.

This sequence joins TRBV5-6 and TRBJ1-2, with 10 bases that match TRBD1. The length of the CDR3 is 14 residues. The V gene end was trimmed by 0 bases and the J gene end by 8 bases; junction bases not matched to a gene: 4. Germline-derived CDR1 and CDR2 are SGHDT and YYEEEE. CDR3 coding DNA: TGTGCCAGCAGCTTGGGACAGGGGGCGCGGGGCTACACCTTC. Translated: CASSLGQGARGYTF.

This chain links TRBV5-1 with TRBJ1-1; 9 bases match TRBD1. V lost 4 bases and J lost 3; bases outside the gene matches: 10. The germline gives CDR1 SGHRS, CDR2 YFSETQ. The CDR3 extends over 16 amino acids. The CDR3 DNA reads TGCGCCAGCAGCCCGGGACAGGGAGGCTTGTACACTGAAGCTTTCTTT. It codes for CASSPGQGGLYTEAFF.

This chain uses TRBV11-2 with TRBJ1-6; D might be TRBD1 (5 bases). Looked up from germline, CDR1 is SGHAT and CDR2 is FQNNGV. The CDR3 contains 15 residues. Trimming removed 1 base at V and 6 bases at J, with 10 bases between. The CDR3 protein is CASSLAVRVNSPLHF. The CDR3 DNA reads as TGTGCCAGCAGCTTAGCCGTCAGGGTTAATTCACCCCTCCACTTT. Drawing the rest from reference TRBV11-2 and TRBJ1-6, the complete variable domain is EAGVAQSPRYKIIEKRQSVAFWCNPISGHATLYWYQQILGQGPKLLIQFQNNGVVDDSQLPKDRFSAERLKGVDSTLKIQPAKLEDSAVYLCASSLAVRVNSPLHFGNGTRLTVT.

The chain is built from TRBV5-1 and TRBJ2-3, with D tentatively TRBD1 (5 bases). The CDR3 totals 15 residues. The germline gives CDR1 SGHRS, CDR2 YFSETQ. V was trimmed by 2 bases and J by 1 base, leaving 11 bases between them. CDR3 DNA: TGCGCCAGCAGCTTCGACAGTGGGGGCACAGATACGCAGTATTTT. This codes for CASSFDSGGTDTQYF.

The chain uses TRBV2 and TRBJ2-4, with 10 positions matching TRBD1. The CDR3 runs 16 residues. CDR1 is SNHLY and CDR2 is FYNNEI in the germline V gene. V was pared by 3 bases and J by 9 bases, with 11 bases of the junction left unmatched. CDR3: CASSDKTGGLRSIQYF. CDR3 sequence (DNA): TGTGCCAGCAGTGATAAGACAGGGGGCCTTCGGTCCATTCAGTACTTC. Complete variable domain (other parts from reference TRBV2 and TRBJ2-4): EPEVTQTPSHQVTQMGQEVILRCVPISNHLYFYWYRQILGQKVEFLVSFYNNEISEKSEIFDDQFSVERPDGSNFTLKIRSTKLEDSAMYFCASSDKTGGLRSIQYFGAGTRLSVL.

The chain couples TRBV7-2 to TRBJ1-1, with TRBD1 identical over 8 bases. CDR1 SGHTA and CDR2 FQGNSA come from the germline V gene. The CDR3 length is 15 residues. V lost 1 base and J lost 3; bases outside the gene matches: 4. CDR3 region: CASSLDRGQDTEAFF. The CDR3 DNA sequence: TGTGCCAGCAGCTTAGACAGGGGACAGGACACTGAAGCTTTCTTT.

CDR3 in amino acids: CASRVGGTTRDTQYF. As DNA, the CDR3 is TGTGCCAGCAGGGTAGGGGGCACCACTAGAGATACGCAGTATTTT. V gene TRBV11-3 combines with J gene TRBJ2-3, with 7 bases fitting TRBD1. CDR1 and CDR2 from the germline V gene are SGHNT and YENEEA. The CDR3 is 15 residues long. V lost 6 bases, J lost 5 bases, and 11 bases stayed unmatched. The full variable domain, completed using reference TRBV11-3 and TRBJ2-3, is EAGVVQSPRYKIIEKKQPVAFWCNPISGHNTLYWYLQNLGQGPELLIRYENEEAVDDSQLPKDRFSAERLKGVDSTLKIQPAELGDSAVYLCASRVGGTTRDTQYFGPGTRLTVL.

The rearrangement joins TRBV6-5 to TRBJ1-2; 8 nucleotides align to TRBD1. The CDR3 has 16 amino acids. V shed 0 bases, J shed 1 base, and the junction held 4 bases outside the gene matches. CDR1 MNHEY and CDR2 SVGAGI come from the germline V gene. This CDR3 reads CASSYSTGGSNYGYTF. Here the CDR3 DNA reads TGTGCCAGCAGTTACTCCACAGGGGGGAGTAACTATGGCTACACCTTC.

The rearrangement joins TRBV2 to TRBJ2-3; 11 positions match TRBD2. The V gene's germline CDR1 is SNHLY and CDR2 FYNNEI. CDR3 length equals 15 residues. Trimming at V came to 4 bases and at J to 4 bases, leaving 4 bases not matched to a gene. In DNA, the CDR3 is TGTGCCAGCAGTGTAACTAGCGGGAGCGCAGATACGCAGTATTTT. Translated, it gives CASSVTSGSADTQYF.